The rows below give T cell receptor beta chains drawn from one sample of a study of T cell responses to AZD1222 COVID-19 vaccine. Some clones are missing from TCRdb's copy, which holds only in-frame ones; the method was immunoSEQ multiplex PCR. The sample yields about 140,000 clones, 90% to 95% seen once. The specimen comprised peripheral blood, sampled 28 days after the second AZD1222 dose. The receptors were sampled from an adult who received the AZD1222 COVID-19 vaccine. CDR3s include the opening cysteine and the closing phenylalanine or tryptophan. A D gene is named only where the DNA matches it firmly. A row's size may be missing; if present it is once, few, many or a size class.

CDR3 protein	CDR3 DNA	CDR3 length	J gene	D gene	clone size	V gene
CASTGLGSVQPQHF	TGTGCCAGCACCGGGCTGGGAAGCGTTCAGCCCCAGCATTTT	14	TRBJ1-5	.	.	TRBV6-5
CATSDTGGGKNYGYTF	TGTGCCACCAGTGATACAGGGGGCGGGAAGAACTATGGCTACACCTTC	16	TRBJ1-2	TRBD1	.	TRBV24-1
CASSESAGVGYTF	TGTGCCAGCAGTGAATCGGCAGGGGTAGGCTACACCTTC	13	TRBJ1-2	.	once	TRBV25-1
CASSPGTSGFSYNEQFF	TGTGCCAGTAGTCCGGGGACTAGCGGATTCTCCTACAATGAGCAGTTCTTC	17	TRBJ2-1	TRBD2	.	TRBV19
CASSSPGTEYGYTF	TGTGCCAGCAGTTCACCCGGGACAGAGTATGGCTACACCTTC	14	TRBJ1-2	TRBD1	once	TRBV27
CASSLSGTTGELFF	TGTGCCAGCAGTTTATCAGGAACCACCGGGGAGCTGTTTTTT	14	TRBJ2-2	.	few	TRBV2
CASSLYSLGDNTGELFF	TGTGCCAGCAGCTTATATTCCTTGGGCGATAACACCGGGGAGCTGTTTTTT	17	TRBJ2-2	.	.	TRBV7-3
CATSDEQPQHF	TGTGCCACCAGTGATGAACAGCCCCAGCATTTT	11	TRBJ1-5	.	.	TRBV24-1
CASSRGALVDGYTF	TGTGCCAGTAGTCGGGGGGCGCTCGTTGATGGCTACACCTTC	14	TRBJ1-2	.	.	TRBV19
CASSHRTGGVGEQYF	TGTGCCAGCAGCCACCGGACAGGGGGCGTAGGCGAGCAGTACTTC	15	TRBJ2-7	TRBD1	.	TRBV14
CAISSTSVTYEQYF	TGTGCCATCAGCTCGACTAGCGTGACCTACGAGCAGTACTTC	14	TRBJ2-7	TRBD2	.	TRBV10-3
CASSSLAGVVEQYF	TGTGCCAGCAGCTCGCTAGCGGGAGTTGTCGAGCAGTACTTC	14	TRBJ2-7	TRBD2	.	TRBV11-2
CASSSSGERPNEKLFF	TGTGCCAGCAGCTCCTCGGGGGAGCGACCTAATGAAAAACTGTTTTTT	16	TRBJ1-4	.	.	TRBV13
CASYGSRGQHPGAFNEQFF	TGTGCCAGCTATGGCTCGCGGGGGCAACATCCAGGGGCCTTCAATGAGCAGTTCTTC	19	TRBJ2-1	.	.	TRBV27
CASSPPGQEYGYTF	TGTGCCAGCTCACCGCCGGGACAGGAGTATGGCTACACCTTC	14	TRBJ1-2	TRBD1	.	TRBV18
CASSWDINKNIQYF	TGTGCCAGCAGTTGGGACATAAACAAAAACATTCAGTACTTC	14	TRBJ2-4	.	.	TRBV2
CASRTGYGYTF	TGTGCCAGCAGGACAGGCTATGGCTACACCTTC	11	TRBJ1-2	.	.	TRBV9
CASSLQGRQGSYNSPLHF	TGTGCCAGCAGCTTACAGGGGAGGCAGGGCTCCTATAATTCACCCCTCCACTTT	18	TRBJ1-6	.	.	TRBV11-2
CASSYGQEAYEQYF	TGTGCCAGCAGCTATGGACAGGAGGCCTACGAGCAGTACTTC	14	TRBJ2-7	TRBD1	.	TRBV7-6
CASGTTSPTSGPTDTQYF	TGTGCTAGTGGAACCACGTCCCCGACTAGCGGGCCCACAGATACGCAGTATTTT	18	TRBJ2-3	TRBD2	.	TRBV12-5
CASSIAPGVSPLHF	TGTGCCAGTAGTATAGCGCCAGGGGTTTCACCCCTCCACTTT	14	TRBJ1-6	.	.	TRBV19
CASSHGGYEQYF	TGCGCCAGCAGTCATGGCGGTTACGAGCAGTACTTC	12	TRBJ2-7	.	.	TRBV23-1
CASSLAGNYGYTF	TGTGCCAGCAGCTTAGCAGGAAACTATGGCTACACCTTC	13	TRBJ1-2	.	.	TRBV7-2
CASSRVGTGLSYEQYF	TGTGCCAGTAGTCGTGTAGGGACAGGGCTTTCCTACGAGCAGTACTTC	16	TRBJ2-7	TRBD1	.	TRBV19
CASSPRQGDEQYF	TGTGCCAGTAGTCCCCGACAGGGTGACGAGCAGTACTTC	13	TRBJ2-7	TRBD1	.	TRBV19
CASSPPGLTPYEQYF	TGTGCCAGCAGTCCACCGGGACTTACCCCCTACGAGCAGTACTTC	15	TRBJ2-7	.	.	TRBV28
CATSDGTWSTDTQYF	TGTGCCACCAGTGATGGGACCTGGAGCACAGATACGCAGTATTTT	15	TRBJ2-3	.	.	TRBV24-1
CASSQDGAGTRGDTQYF	TGCGCCAGCAGCCAAGATGGGGCAGGAACCCGGGGAGATACGCAGTATTTT	17	TRBJ2-3	.	.	TRBV4-3
CASSLGGSGANVLTF	TGTGCCAGCAGTTTAGGCGGGTCTGGGGCCAACGTCCTGACTTTC	15	TRBJ2-6	.	.	TRBV28
CASSLNWSGMSYF	TGTGCCAGCAGCTTAAATTGGAGCGGGATGTCGTACTTC	13	TRBJ2-7	TRBD2	.	TRBV7-2
CASSQGGLGTGELFF	TGTGCCAGCAGCCAAGGAGGGCTGGGGACCGGGGAGCTGTTTTTT	15	TRBJ2-2	.	.	TRBV3-1/TRBV3-2
CASSQAASSYEQYF	TGCGCCAGCAGCCAAGCGGCAAGCTCCTACGAGCAGTACTTC	14	TRBJ2-7	.	.	TRBV4-1
CASSLGTSGADVGELFF	TGTGCCAGCAGCTTGGGGACTAGCGGGGCAGATGTCGGGGAGCTGTTTTTT	17	TRBJ2-2	TRBD2	.	TRBV7-9
CASSPVGQAPGMSNQPQHF	TGTGCCAGCAGCCCCGTAGGACAGGCTCCTGGTATGAGCAATCAGCCCCAGCATTTT	19	TRBJ1-5	TRBD1	.	TRBV7-9
CASSADRGANVLTF	TGTGCCAGTAGTGCGGACCGTGGGGCCAACGTCCTGACTTTC	14	TRBJ2-6	.	.	TRBV19
CASSAGTSSYEQYF	TGTGCCAGCAGTGCCGGGACTAGCTCCTACGAGCAGTACTTC	14	TRBJ2-7	TRBD2	.	TRBV2
CASSTTGTGNYTF	TGTGCCAGCAGCACCACCGGGACAGGGAACTACACCTTC	13	TRBJ1-2	TRBD1	.	TRBV7-9
CASSLGQEEYNEQFF	TGTGCCAGCAGCTTAGGTCAGGAGGAATACAATGAGCAGTTCTTC	15	TRBJ2-1	.	.	TRBV7-9
CAISDRSESSYEQYF	TGTGCCATCAGTGATAGGTCAGAATCCTCCTACGAGCAGTACTTC	15	TRBJ2-7	.	.	TRBV10-3
CASSLSNQEQYF	TGTGCCAGCAGTTTATCTAATCAGGAGCAGTACTTC	12	TRBJ2-7	.	.	TRBV12-3/TRBV12-4
CASSRRLAGGEQFF	TGTGCCAGCAGTCGGCGACTAGCGGGAGGTGAGCAGTTCTTC	14	TRBJ2-1	TRBD2	.	TRBV28
CASSLEGFGNQPQHF	TGCGCCAGCAGCTTGGAAGGGTTCGGCAATCAGCCCCAGCATTTT	15	TRBJ1-5	.	.	TRBV5-1
CASSYPNVPTSGGPQETQYF	TGTGCCAGCAGTTACCCAAACGTACCGACTAGCGGGGGGCCGCAAGAGACCCAGTACTTC	20	TRBJ2-5	TRBD2	.	TRBV6-2/TRBV6-3
CASSLKGFGNEQFF	TGTGCCAGCAGTTTGAAGGGGTTCGGAAATGAGCAGTTCTTC	14	TRBJ2-1	.	.	TRBV28
CASSIGTTSYEQYF	TGTGCCAGTAGTATTGGGACGACGTCCTACGAGCAGTACTTC	14	TRBJ2-7	.	.	TRBV19
CASSLYTGDQPQHF	TGTGCCAGCAGTTTATATACAGGCGATCAGCCCCAGCATTTT	14	TRBJ1-5	.	.	TRBV27
CASSWNRGGADQPQHF	TGTGCCAGCAGCTGGAACAGGGGAGGAGCGGATCAGCCCCAGCATTTT	16	TRBJ1-5	TRBD1	.	TRBV5-8
CASTGAATEAFF	TGTGCCAGTACAGGGGCGGCCACTGAAGCTTTCTTT	12	TRBJ1-1	TRBD1	.	TRBV7-9
CASSLDRTNTGELFF	TGTGCCAGCAGCCTAGACAGGACGAACACCGGGGAGCTGTTTTTT	15	TRBJ2-2	.	.	TRBV7-3
CASSLKDAENIQYF	TGTGCCAGCAGCTTGAAGGATGCGGAAAACATTCAGTACTTC	14	TRBJ2-4	.	.	TRBV5-4
CASSLDLGDGYTF	TGTGCCAGCAGCCTCGACTTAGGGGACGGCTACACCTTC	13	TRBJ1-2	.	.	TRBV6-5
CASSFADRTQETQYF	TGTGCCAGCAGTTTCGCGGACAGGACTCAAGAGACCCAGTACTTC	15	TRBJ2-5	TRBD1	once	TRBV28